These 4 T cell receptor beta chains were all obtained from the same sample, sequenced in a study of CD8+CD57+ T cells in acquired aplastic anemia (dated by TCRdb to 2017 to 2018). Patients chosen for sequencing had shown expansion of CD8+CD57+ cells by flow cytometry. TCRdb shows the sequencer as Illumina HiSeq 2000. Profiling of TCR beta VDJ combinations and CDR3 sequences used genomic DNA as the template. TCRdb reanalyzed the raw reads on its own, using fastp at Q25 for trimming and MiXCR for clone calling, and kept in-frame beta chains. Each entry is one CDR3 protein sequence, shown with its most common DNA and genes. The sample table holds roughly 260,000 distinct CDR3 sequences, of which around 46% were seen once. The ten largest clones take up roughly 8% of the sample. Sequencing used sorted CD4+, CD8+, or CD8+CD57+ T cells (not recorded which) from PBMCs. These receptors came from a human donor with aplastic anemia.

The CDR3 coding sequence is TGTGCCAGCAGTTTATTAGGCGATGAGCAGTTCTTC. Translated: CASSLLGDEQFF. This sequence joins TRBV27 and TRBJ2-1; no clear D. The germline V gene has CDR1 MNHEY and CDR2 SMNVEV (reference sequence). Trimming shortened V by 1 base and J by 8 bases, and 6 bases separated the two germline ends. The CDR3 is 12 amino acids.

This clonotype was seen many times. V gene TRBV30 combines with J gene TRBJ2-7; possibly TRBD1 or TRBD2 for D (5 bases each). This CDR3 has 12 amino acids. V gave up 0 bases and J gave up 4 bases, with 7 bases separating them. Germline CDR1 and CDR2: GTSNPN and SVGIG (reference sequence). The CDR3 loop is CAWSVEGYEQYF. The DNA for the CDR3 is TGTGCCTGGAGTGTCGAGGGGTACGAGCAGTACTTC.

The V call is TRBV19, the J call TRBJ1-1; D gene unclear. Germline V gene data show CDR1 as LNHDA and CDR2 as SQIVND (reference sequence). CDR3 length: 17 amino acids. With 3 bases removed from V and 2 bases from J, the gap between germline ends came to 19 bases. This chain's CDR3 is CASSINVGISGNTEAFF. CDR3 coding DNA: TGTGCCAGTAGTATCAACGTTGGGATCTCTGGAAACACTGAAGCTTTCTTT.

The rearrangement uses TRBV6-5 and TRBJ2-7; possible D gene TRBD1, 6 bases. V was pared by 0 bases and J by 3 bases, with 15 bases between. Per the germline V gene, CDR1 is MNHEY and CDR2 is SVGAGI. The CDR3 covers 16 residues. CDR3 bases: TGTGCCAGCAGTTACTCCCCAAGGACAGTGGGCTACGAGCAGTACTTC. It yields the protein CASSYSPRTVGYEQYF.